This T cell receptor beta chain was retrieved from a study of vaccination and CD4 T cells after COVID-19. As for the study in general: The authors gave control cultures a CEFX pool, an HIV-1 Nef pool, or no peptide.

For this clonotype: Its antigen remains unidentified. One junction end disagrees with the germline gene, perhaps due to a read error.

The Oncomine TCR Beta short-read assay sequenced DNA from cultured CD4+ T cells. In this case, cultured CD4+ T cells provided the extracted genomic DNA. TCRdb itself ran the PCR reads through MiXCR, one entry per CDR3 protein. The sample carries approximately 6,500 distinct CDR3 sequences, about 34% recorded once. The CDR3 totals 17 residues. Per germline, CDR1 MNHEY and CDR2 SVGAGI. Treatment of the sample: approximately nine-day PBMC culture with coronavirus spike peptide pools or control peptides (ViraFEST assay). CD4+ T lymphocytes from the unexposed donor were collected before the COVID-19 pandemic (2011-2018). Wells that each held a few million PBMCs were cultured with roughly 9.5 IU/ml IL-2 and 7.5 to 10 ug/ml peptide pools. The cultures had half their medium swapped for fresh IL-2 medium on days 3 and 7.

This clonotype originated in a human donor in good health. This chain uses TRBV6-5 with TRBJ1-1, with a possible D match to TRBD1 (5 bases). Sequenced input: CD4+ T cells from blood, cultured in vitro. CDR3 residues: CASSYTGQGKMNTKAFF. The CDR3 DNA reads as TGTGCCAGCAGTTACACGGGGCAGGGCAAGATGAACACTAAAGCTTTCTTT.